The clone carrying this TCR beta chain was seen ten or more times. Its antigen is unknown. This sample stems from a study of T-cell memory formation after mild COVID-19. Study-wide points: Memory sampled before infection contained some responding clones, suggesting cross-reactive memory joined.

V lost 5 bases, J lost 5 bases, and 11 bases lay in between. The CDR3 length is 14 residues. CDR1 is SGHRS, CDR2 YFSETQ, per germline. TCRdb independently ran MiXCR on the 5' RACE reads; one entry per CDR3 protein. The sample has more than 10,000 distinct CDR3 sequences, roughly 17% seen once. J is TRBJ1-6 and V is TRBV5-1, with unresolved D. The sequenced sample consisted of PBMCs or a T cell subset sorted from them (not recorded which). This receptor was taken from a man between 18 and 35 years old who had mild COVID-19 (a few samples of this study predate the infection). Cell type and time point are not known. As DNA, the CDR3 is TGCGCCAGCAGAGACGGATCGGATAATTCACCCCTCCACTTT. It codes for CASRDGSDNSPLHF.